These T cell receptor beta chains were read from a single sample in a study of long-term antiretroviral therapy in people with HIV. The protocol was immunoSEQ multiplex PCR, while the TCRdb copy is restricted to in-frame clones and leaves out a portion. The sample includes 42,000 or so clones, about 89% of them seen just once. This specimen consisted of unsorted PBMCs, obtained 0.1 years before starting antiretroviral therapy. The receptors here all came from a woman between 45 and 65 years old with HIV. The CDR3 runs from the conserved cysteine through the conserved F or W. D genes are given only for firm matches. Some rows have no size entry. The others give once, few or many, or a class for an expanded clone.

>-|11|TRBV25-1|-|TRBJ2-1
CASSPAREQFF
>-|15|TRBV27|-|TRBJ1-5
CASSFGSSNNQPQHF
>few|14|TRBV27|-|TRBJ2-5
CASSLVGLGETQYF
>few|13|TRBV30|-|TRBJ1-2
CAWSVEGWGGYTF
>-|14|TRBV2|-|TRBJ2-1
CASSEAERVKEQFF
>-|18|TRBV25-1|TRBD1|TRBJ2-3
CASSASTGTGELSDTQYF
>-|11|TRBV27|-|TRBJ1-1
CATQTYTEAFF
>-|12|TRBV27|-|TRBJ1-6
CASSPRNSPLHF
>-|16|TRBV19|TRBD1|TRBJ1-5
CASSPRQGAASQPQHF
>few|16|TRBV6-1|-|TRBJ1-3
CASSDGGTLSGNTIYF
>-|14|TRBV7-2|TRBD1|TRBJ2-5
CASSLVTGQETQYF
>-|15|TRBV6-4|TRBD2|TRBJ2-1
CASSGTSGGYNEQFF
>-|14|TRBV7-3|-|TRBJ2-5
CASSLMVGQETQYF
>-|13|TRBV27|-|TRBJ1-2
CASSFGRDYGYTF
>-|13|TRBV6-5|-|TRBJ1-2
CASSYSRSYGYTF
>once|15|TRBV7-2|-|TRBJ2-7
CASSLAGAIGYEQYF
>once|15|TRBV7-9|TRBD2|TRBJ2-1
CASSRGAGVYNEQFF
>-|16|TRBV5-4|TRBD1|TRBJ1-1
CASSPGQGLMNTEAFF
>-|14|TRBV19|TRBD1|TRBJ2-3
CASSWGQGTDTQYF
>-|15|TRBV6-1|TRBD1|TRBJ1-1
CASSEGTTGGTEAFF
>-|16|TRBV7-9|TRBD1|TRBJ1-2
CASSFPGQGDDYGYTF
>-|14|TRBV9|TRBD2|TRBJ2-3
CASTLAGVGDTQYF
>-|15|TRBV7-3|-|TRBJ2-5
CASSSLGGVQETQYF
>-|18|TRBV4-3|TRBD1|TRBJ1-4
CASSQGAGTGGSHEKLFF
>-|13|TRBV27|-|TRBJ1-1
CASSLGPATEAFF
>-|15|TRBV6-6|-|TRBJ1-1
CASRARTDMNTEAFF
>-|16|TRBV10-3|-|TRBJ1-3
CASEFFYPCSGNTIYF
>-|15|TRBV6-5|-|TRBJ2-3
CASRAAGASTDTQYF
>once|17|TRBV9|-|TRBJ1-3
CASSVEGWAAPGNTIYF
>-|14|TRBV5-1|-|TRBJ2-2
CASSLGANTGELFF
>once|14|TRBV19|TRBD2|TRBJ2-1
CASTPGTSYNEQFF
>-|12|TRBV2|-|TRBJ2-7
CASMGHSYEQYF
>-|12|TRBV5-6|-|TRBJ1-1
CASSFMNTEAFF
>-|15|TRBV5-4|-|TRBJ2-7
CASSFGGDRTYEQYF
>-|13|TRBV5-1|-|TRBJ2-7
CASREGPGYEQYF
>-|15|TRBV7-9|-|TRBJ1-2
CASSLERGAGYGYTF
>-|15|TRBV5-1|TRBD2|TRBJ2-2
CASTQTSGNTGELFF
>-|17|TRBV7-9|TRBD2|TRBJ2-2
CASSLRASGGGTGELFF
>-|13|TRBV5-1|-|TRBJ1-2
CASSDSGNYGYTF
>-|16|TRBV7-9|TRBD1|TRBJ1-2
CASSPYLDRANYGYTF
>-|12|TRBV5-1|-|TRBJ1-2
CASTLAGNGYTF
>-|14|TRBV27|-|TRBJ2-5
CASSLGVRGETQYF
>-|15|TRBV11-2|-|TRBJ1-4
CASSLEGKGNEKLFF
>-|15|TRBV7-8|-|TRBJ2-1
CASSSTLPSGHEQFF
>-|15|TRBV30|-|TRBJ1-2
CAWRPDRDLNYGYTF
>-|15|TRBV30|TRBD2|TRBJ2-1
CAWMPSGGWSDEQFF
>-|15|TRBV27|TRBD2|TRBJ2-7
CASSPGEGYSYEQYF
>-|16|TRBV19|TRBD2|TRBJ2-5
CASSIGLASPQETQYF
>-|17|TRBV12-5|TRBD1|TRBJ2-7
CASGLVLDGTGTYEQYF
>-|12|TRBV9|TRBD2|TRBJ2-5
CASRGLAGAQYF
>-|14|TRBV5-6|TRBD1|TRBJ1-2
CASSLPGQGEGYTF
>-|15|TRBV6-5|-|TRBJ1-3
CASRPNRDSGNTIYF
>-|16|TRBV6-1|-|TRBJ2-1
CASSELRGPAYNEQFF
>once|13|TRBV5-1|-|TRBJ1-1
CASTLFENTEAFF
>-|13|TRBV4-3|TRBD2|TRBJ2-7
CASSPRLAGEQYF
>once|11|TRBV6-5|-|TRBJ2-1
CASTGGNEQFF
>-|12|TRBV7-9|-|TRBJ2-3
CASSFITDTQYF
>-|14|TRBV27|-|TRBJ2-1
CASSLSSVFHEQFF